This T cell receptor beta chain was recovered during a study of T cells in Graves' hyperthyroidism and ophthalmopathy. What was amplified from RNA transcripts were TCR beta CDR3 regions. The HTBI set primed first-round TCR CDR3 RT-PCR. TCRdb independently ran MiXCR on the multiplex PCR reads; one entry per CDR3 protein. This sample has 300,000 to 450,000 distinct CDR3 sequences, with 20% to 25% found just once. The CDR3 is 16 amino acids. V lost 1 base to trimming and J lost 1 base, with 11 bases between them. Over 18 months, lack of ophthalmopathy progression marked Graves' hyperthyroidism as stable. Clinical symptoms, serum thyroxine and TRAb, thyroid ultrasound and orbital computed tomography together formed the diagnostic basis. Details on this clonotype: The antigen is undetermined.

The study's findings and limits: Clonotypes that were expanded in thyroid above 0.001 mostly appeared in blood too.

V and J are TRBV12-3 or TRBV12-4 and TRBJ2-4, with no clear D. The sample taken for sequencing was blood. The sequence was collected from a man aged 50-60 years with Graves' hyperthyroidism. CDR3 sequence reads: CASSLGAPGAKNIQYF. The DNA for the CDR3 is TGTGCCAGCAGTTTAGGGGCCCCTGGGGCCAAAAACATTCAGTACTTC.